These T cell receptor beta chains were read from a single sample in a study of blood T cells in healthy people across ages. TCRdb itself ran the 5' RACE reads through MiXCR, one entry per CDR3 protein. The sample includes roughly 1.7 million distinct CDR3 sequences, about 32% of them seen just once. Material: blood. The source is a young woman in good health. The CDR3 runs from the conserved cysteine through the conserved F or W. A D gene is named only where the DNA matches it firmly. Clone size appears in some rows only: once, few, many, or a class for an expanded clone.

many	-	TRBV4-1	TRBJ1-2	CASSQDRWEGYGYTF	TGCGCCAGCAGCCAAGATAGGTGGGAGGGCTATGGCTACACCTTC
-	TRBD1	TRBV29-1	TRBJ2-1	CSVAGGIYNEQFF	TGCAGCGTCGCAGGGGGCATCTACAATGAGCAGTTCTTC
few	-	TRBV20-1	TRBJ2-1	CSAAWDKGPSYNEQFF	TGCAGTGCCGCATGGGATAAAGGCCCCTCCTACAATGAGCAGTTCTTC
-	-	TRBV10-3	TRBJ2-2	CATINPLATLETGELFF	TGTGCCACAATCAACCCCCTCGCGACCCTTGAGACCGGGGAGCTGTTTTTT
few	TRBD1	TRBV7-9	TRBJ1-2	CASTPGQTNYGYTF	TGTGCCAGCACACCGGGACAGACTAACTATGGCTACACCTTC
-	-	TRBV9	TRBJ2-5	CASSERVRETQYF	TGTGCCAGCAGCGAGCGGGTTCGGGAGACCCAGTACTTC
-	-	TRBV20-1	TRBJ1-1	CSALPAEENTEAFF	TGCAGTGCCCTCCCCGCGGAAGAGAACACTGAAGCTTTCTTT
once	TRBD1	TRBV3-1	TRBJ2-7	CASSSAPGQVNSYEQYF	TGTGCCAGCAGCAGCGCACCGGGACAGGTAAACTCCTACGAGCAGTACTTC
few	TRBD2	TRBV10-3	TRBJ2-7	CAISPTSGSPYEQYF	TGTGCCATCAGTCCGACTAGCGGGAGCCCCTACGAGCAGTACTTC
-	-	TRBV28	TRBJ1-1	CASSPSAATEAFF	TGTGCCAGCAGCCCCTCGGCGGCCACTGAAGCTTTCTTT
few	TRBD2	TRBV10-3	TRBJ2-5	CASSDGGVETQYF	TGTGCCAGCAGTGACGGGGGGGTGGAGACCCAGTACTTC
once	-	TRBV5-1	TRBJ2-1	CASSQASVTYNEQFF	TGCGCCAGCAGCCAGGCTAGCGTCACCTACAATGAGCAGTTCTTC
many	TRBD2	TRBV5-1	TRBJ2-1	CASSKRTSGSRYNEQFF	TGCGCCAGCAGCAAAAGGACTAGCGGGAGTAGATACAATGAGCAGTTCTTC
few	TRBD1	TRBV7-9	TRBJ2-1	CASSGRQGQTYNEQFF	TGTGCCAGCAGCGGTCGACAGGGGCAAACCTACAATGAGCAGTTCTTC
few	TRBD2	TRBV20-1	TRBJ2-7	CSARDLGRDYKTYEQYF	TGCAGTGCTAGAGATCTCGGTAGGGACTACAAGACTTACGAGCAGTACTTC
few	TRBD1	TRBV10-3	TRBJ1-5	CASRGQDTGNQPQHF	TGTGCCTCACGAGGACAGGATACTGGCAATCAGCCCCAGCATTTT
many	TRBD2	TRBV10-2	TRBJ2-5	CASRRTSGEQETQYF	TGCGCCAGCAGGAGGACTAGCGGGGAGCAAGAGACCCAGTACTTC
many	TRBD1	TRBV7-6	TRBJ2-7	CASSSDRAHSYEQYF	TGTGCCAGCAGCTCGGACAGGGCACACTCCTACGAGCAGTACTTC
few	TRBD2	TRBV7-9	TRBJ2-1	CASSHLSGSNNEQFF	TGTGCCAGCAGCCATCTTAGCGGGAGCAACAATGAGCAGTTCTTC
-	TRBD2	TRBV20-1	TRBJ2-5	CSAPPGLGRTQYF	TGCAGTGCTCCGCCCGGACTAGGGCGGACCCAGTACTTC
few	-	TRBV29-1	TRBJ2-2	CSVRAGTGNTGELFF	TGCAGCGTGAGGGCCGGGACGGGGAACACCGGGGAGCTGTTTTTT
-	-	TRBV11-2	TRBJ1-1	CASLSVRGTEAFF	TGTGCCAGCCTTTCAGTGCGGGGCACTGAAGCTTTCTTT
few	-	TRBV6-2/TRBV6-3	TRBJ2-7	CASSYSRLESYYEQYF	TGTGCCAGCAGTTACTCGAGGTTGGAGTCTTACTACGAGCAGTACTTC
few	TRBD2	TRBV18	TRBJ2-5	CASSPLAGDQETQYF	TGTGCCAGCTCACCACTAGCGGGGGACCAAGAGACCCAGTACTTC
-	-	TRBV7-9	TRBJ1-1	CASSHTGQNTEAFF	TGTGCCAGCAGTCACACCGGACAGAACACTGAAGCTTTCTTT
-	TRBD2	TRBV11-2	TRBJ2-1	CASSGGLGRTPGQFF	TGTGCCAGCAGCGGGGGACTAGGCAGAACCCCAGGGCAGTTCTTC
-	TRBD1	TRBV25-1	TRBJ2-3	CASSGTTGTDTQYF	TGTGCCAGCAGTGGAACGACAGGGACAGATACGCAGTATTTT
-	-	TRBV20-1	TRBJ2-7	CSARDRPAEQYF	TGCAGTGCTAGAGATAGGCCGGCCGAGCAGTACTTC
-	TRBD2	TRBV27	TRBJ2-7	CASSPGLACYEQYF	TGTGCCAGCAGTCCGGGACTAGCGTGCTACGAGCAGTACTTC
-	-	TRBV4-1	TRBJ2-5	CASSQGEFAWQETQYF	TGCGCCAGCAGCCAAGGGGAGTTCGCGTGGCAAGAGACCCAGTACTTC
-	-	TRBV20-1	TRBJ1-2	CSASRQLLSYGYTF	TGCAGTGCTAGTCGGCAGTTACTTAGTTATGGCTACACCTTC
few	-	TRBV9	TRBJ1-6	CASSSQGSNSPLHF	TGTGCCAGCAGCTCCCAGGGAAGTAATTCACCCCTCCACTTT
-	TRBD1	TRBV19	TRBJ2-5	CASSGTGIGQETQYF	TGTGCCAGTAGTGGGACAGGGATTGGCCAAGAGACCCAGTACTTC
many	-	TRBV12-3/TRBV12-4	TRBJ2-2	CASSLALSGLDGELFF	TGTGCCAGCAGTTTAGCACTGTCAGGGCTGGACGGGGAGCTGTTTTTT
few	-	TRBV29-1	TRBJ2-1	CSVEDVSGGPYNEQFF	TGCAGCGTTGAAGATGTTAGCGGCGGGCCCTACAATGAGCAGTTCTTC
few	-	TRBV20-1	TRBJ2-5	CSARVGSGGFGETQYF	TGCAGTGCTAGAGTCGGTAGCGGAGGGTTCGGGGAGACCCAGTACTTC
-	TRBD1	TRBV27	TRBJ1-2	CASSGGTGGHGYGYTF	TGTGCCAGCAGTGGTGGGACAGGGGGCCATGGCTATGGCTACACCTTC
-	TRBD2	TRBV9	TRBJ2-7	CASSVASGGGFEQYF	TGTGCCAGCAGCGTAGCTAGCGGGGGGGGTTTCGAGCAGTACTTC
-	TRBD1	TRBV20-1	TRBJ1-5	CSARGQGASNQPQHF	TGCAGTGCTAGGGGGCAGGGGGCAAGCAATCAGCCCCAGCATTTT
many	-	TRBV18	TRBJ2-5	CASSPGAGETQYF	TGTGCCAGCAGTCCAGGGGCTGGGGAGACCCAGTACTTC
-	-	TRBV7-9	TRBJ2-3	CASSFPFSTDTRYF	TGTGCCAGCAGCTTCCCTTTTAGCACAGATACGCGGTATTTT
few	TRBD2	TRBV5-5	TRBJ2-2	CASSPWTRGTGELFF	TGTGCCAGCAGCCCCTGGACTAGAGGCACCGGGGAGCTGTTTTTT